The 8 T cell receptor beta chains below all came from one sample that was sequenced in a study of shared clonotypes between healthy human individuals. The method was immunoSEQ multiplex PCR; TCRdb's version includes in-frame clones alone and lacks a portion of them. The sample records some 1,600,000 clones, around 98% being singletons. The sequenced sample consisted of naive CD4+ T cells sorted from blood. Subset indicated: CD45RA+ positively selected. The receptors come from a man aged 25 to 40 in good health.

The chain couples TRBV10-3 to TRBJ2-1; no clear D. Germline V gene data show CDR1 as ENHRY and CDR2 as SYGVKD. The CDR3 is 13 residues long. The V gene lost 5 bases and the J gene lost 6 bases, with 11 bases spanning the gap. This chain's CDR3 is CAISRIPLNEQFF. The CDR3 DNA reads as TGTGCCATCAGTAGGATCCCCCTCAATGAGCAGTTCTTC.

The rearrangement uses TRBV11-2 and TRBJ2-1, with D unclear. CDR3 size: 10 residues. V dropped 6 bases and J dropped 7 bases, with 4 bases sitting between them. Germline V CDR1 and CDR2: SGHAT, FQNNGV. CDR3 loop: CASSKNEQFF. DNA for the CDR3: TGTGCCAGCAGTAAGAATGAGCAGTTCTTC.

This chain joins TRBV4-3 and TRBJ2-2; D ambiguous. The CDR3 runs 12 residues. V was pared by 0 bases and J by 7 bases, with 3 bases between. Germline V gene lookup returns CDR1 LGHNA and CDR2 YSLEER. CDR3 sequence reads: CASSQEIGELFF. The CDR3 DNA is TGCGCCAGCAGCCAAGAAATCGGGGAGCTGTTTTTT.

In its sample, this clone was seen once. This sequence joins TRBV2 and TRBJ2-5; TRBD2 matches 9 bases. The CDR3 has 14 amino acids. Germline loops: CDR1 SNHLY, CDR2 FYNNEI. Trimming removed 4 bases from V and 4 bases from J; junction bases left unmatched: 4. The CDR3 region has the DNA TGTGCCAGCAGTGCCCAACTAGCGGGAGAGACCCAGTACTTC. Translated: CASSAQLAGETQYF.

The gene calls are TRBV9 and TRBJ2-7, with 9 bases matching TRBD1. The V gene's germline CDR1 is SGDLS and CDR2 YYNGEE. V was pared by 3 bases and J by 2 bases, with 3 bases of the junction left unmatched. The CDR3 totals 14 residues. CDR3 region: CASSADRGAYEQYF. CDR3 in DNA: TGTGCCAGCAGCGCTGACAGGGGGGCCTACGAGCAGTACTTC.

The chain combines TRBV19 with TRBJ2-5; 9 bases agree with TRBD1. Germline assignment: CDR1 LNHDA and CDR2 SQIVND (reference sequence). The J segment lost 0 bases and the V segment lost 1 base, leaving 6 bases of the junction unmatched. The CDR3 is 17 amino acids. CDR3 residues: CASSIGGQGRYQETQYF. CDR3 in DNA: TGTGCCAGTAGTATAGGGGGACAGGGACGATACCAAGAGACCCAGTACTTC.

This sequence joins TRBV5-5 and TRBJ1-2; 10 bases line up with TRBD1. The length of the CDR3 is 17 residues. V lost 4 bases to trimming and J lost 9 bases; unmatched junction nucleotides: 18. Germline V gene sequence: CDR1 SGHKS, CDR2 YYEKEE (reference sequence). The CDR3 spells CASSPRTNGGTGERYTF. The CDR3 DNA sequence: TGTGCCAGCAGCCCCCGCACAAATGGGGGGACAGGGGAACGCTACACCTTC.

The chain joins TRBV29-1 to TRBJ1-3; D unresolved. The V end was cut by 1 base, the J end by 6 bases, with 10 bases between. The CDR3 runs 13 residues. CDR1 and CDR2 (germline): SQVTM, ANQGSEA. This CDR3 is CSVEASFPNTIYF. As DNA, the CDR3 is TGCAGCGTTGAAGCCAGTTTTCCAAACACCATATATTTT.